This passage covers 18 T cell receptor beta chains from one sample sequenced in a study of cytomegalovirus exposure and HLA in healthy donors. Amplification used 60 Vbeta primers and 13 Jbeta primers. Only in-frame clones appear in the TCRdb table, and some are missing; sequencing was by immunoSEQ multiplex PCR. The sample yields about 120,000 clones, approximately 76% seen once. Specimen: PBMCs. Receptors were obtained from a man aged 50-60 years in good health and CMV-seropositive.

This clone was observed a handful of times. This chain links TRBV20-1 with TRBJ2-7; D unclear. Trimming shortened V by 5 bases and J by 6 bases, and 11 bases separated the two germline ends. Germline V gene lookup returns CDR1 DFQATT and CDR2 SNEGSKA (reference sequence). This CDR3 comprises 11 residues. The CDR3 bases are TGCAGTGCTTTCCTCTTGAGCGAGCAGTACTTC. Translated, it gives CSAFLLSEQYF.

The CDR3 is CASSLDRGRENGYTF. CDR3 nucleotides: TGTGCCAGCAGCTTGGACAGGGGGCGGGAGAATGGCTACACCTTC. The rearrangement links TRBV9 to TRBJ1-2, with 11 nucleotides matching TRBD1. The junction had 8 bases not matched to a gene; V was cut back by 4 bases and J by 6 bases. CDR1 is SGDLS, CDR2 YYNGEE, per germline. The CDR3 is 15 amino acids.

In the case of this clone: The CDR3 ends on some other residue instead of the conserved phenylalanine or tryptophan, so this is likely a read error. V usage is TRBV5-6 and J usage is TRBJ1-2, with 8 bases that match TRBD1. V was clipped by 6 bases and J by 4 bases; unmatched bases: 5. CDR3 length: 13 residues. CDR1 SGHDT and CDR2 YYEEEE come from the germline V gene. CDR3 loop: CASIHRGTYGYTL. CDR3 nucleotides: TGTGCCAGCATCCACAGGGGGACCTATGGCTACACCCTC.

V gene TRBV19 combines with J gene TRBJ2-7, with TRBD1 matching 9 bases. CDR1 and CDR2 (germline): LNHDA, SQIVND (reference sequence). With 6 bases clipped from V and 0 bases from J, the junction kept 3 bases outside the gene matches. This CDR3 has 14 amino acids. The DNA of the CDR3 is TGTGCCAGTAGAGGGACAGGGAGCTCCTACGAGCAGTACTTC. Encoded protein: CASRGTGSSYEQYF.

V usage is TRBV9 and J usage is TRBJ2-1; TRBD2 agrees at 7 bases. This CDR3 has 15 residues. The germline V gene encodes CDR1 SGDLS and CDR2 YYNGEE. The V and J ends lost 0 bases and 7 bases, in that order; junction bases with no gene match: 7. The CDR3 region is CASSVGGSLQNEQFF. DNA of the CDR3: TGTGCCAGCAGCGTAGGCGGGAGTCTACAAAATGAGCAGTTCTTC. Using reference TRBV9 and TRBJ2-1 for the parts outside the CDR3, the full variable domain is DSGVTQTPKHLITATGQRVTLRCSPRSGDLSVYWYQQSLDQGLQFLIQYYNGEERAKGNILERFSAQQFPDLHSELNLSSLELGDSALYFCASSVGGSLQNEQFFGPGTRLTVL.

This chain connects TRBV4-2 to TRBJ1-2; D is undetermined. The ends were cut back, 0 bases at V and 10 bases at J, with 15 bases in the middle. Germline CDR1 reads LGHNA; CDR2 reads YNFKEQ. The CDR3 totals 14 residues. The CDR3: CASSQDLNSDVYTF. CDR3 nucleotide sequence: TGTGCCAGCAGCCAAGACCTCAATAGCGATGTCTACACCTTC.

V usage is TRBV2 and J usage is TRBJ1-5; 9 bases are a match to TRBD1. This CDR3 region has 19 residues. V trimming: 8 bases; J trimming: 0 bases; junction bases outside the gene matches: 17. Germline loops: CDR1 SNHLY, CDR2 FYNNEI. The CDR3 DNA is TGTGCCAGCGCCGTCCCGGGACAGGGCTCGGGCTATAGCAATCAGCCCCAGCATTTT. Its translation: CASAVPGQGSGYSNQPQHF.

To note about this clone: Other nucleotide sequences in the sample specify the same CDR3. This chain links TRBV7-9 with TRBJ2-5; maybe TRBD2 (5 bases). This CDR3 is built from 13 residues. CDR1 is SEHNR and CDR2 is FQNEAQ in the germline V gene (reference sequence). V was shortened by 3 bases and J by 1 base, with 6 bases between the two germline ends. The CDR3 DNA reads TGTGCCAGCAGCTTGGGAGCCCAAGAGACCCAGTACTTC. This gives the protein CASSLGAQETQYF.

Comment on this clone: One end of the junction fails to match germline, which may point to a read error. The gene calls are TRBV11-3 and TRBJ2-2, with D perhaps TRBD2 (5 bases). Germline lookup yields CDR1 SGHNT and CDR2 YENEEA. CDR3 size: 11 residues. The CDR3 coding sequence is TGTGCCAGCAGCTACCCCCGGGGAGCTGTTTTT. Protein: CASSYPRGAVF. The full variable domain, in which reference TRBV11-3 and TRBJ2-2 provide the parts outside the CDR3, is EAGVVQSPRYKIIEKKQPVAFWCNPISGHNTLYWYLQNLGQGPELLIRYENEEAVDDSQLPKDRFSAERLKGVDSTLKIQPAELGDSAVYLCASSYPRGAVFGEGSRLTVL.

CDR3 sequence reads: CASLGRAGEAFF. The CDR3 DNA reads TGCGCCAGCTTGGGGAGGGCGGGTGAAGCTTTCTTT. This chain uses TRBV5-1 with TRBJ1-1; no clear D. The germline V gene has CDR1 SGHRS and CDR2 YFSETQ. The CDR3 has 12 residues. V was shortened by 7 bases and J by 7 bases, with 14 bases between the two germline ends.

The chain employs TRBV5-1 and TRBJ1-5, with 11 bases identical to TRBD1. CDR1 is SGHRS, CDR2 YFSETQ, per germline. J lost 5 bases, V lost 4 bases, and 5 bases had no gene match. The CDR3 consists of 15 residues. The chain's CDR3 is CASSPRTGGDQPQHF. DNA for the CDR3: TGCGCCAGCAGCCCGAGGACAGGGGGCGATCAGCCCCAGCATTTT.

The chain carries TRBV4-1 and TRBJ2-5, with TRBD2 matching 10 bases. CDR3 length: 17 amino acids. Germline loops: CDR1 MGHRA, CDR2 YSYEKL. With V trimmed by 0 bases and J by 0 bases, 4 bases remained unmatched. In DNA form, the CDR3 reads TGCGCCAGCAGCCAAGATAGCGGGGGGCTTTACCAAGAGACCCAGTACTTC. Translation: CASSQDSGGLYQETQYF.

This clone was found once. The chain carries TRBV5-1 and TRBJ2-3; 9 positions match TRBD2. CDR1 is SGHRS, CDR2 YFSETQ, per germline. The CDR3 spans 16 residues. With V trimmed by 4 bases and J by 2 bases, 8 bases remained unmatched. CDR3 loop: CASSLSGSPLTDTQYF. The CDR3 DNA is TGCGCCAGCAGCCTTAGCGGGAGTCCCCTCACAGATACGCAGTATTTT.

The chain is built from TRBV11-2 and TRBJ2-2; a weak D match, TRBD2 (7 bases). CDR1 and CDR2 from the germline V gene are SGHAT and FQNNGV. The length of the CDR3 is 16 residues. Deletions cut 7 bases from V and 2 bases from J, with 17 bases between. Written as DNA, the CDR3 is TGTGCCAGCAAGCTTGGGGGAGGGGGAAACACCGGGGAGCTGTTTTTT. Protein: CASKLGGGGNTGELFF. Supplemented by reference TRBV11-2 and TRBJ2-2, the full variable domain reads EAGVAQSPRYKIIEKRQSVAFWCNPISGHATLYWYQQILGQGPKLLIQFQNNGVVDDSQLPKDRFSAERLKGVDSTLKIQPAKLEDSAVYLCASKLGGGGNTGELFFGEGSRLTVL.

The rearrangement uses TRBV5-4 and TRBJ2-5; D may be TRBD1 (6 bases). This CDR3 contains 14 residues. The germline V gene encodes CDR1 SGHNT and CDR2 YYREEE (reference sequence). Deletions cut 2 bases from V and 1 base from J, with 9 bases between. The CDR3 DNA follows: TGTGCCAGCAGCTTACAACAGGGCCAAGAGACCCAGTACTTC. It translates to CASSLQQGQETQYF.

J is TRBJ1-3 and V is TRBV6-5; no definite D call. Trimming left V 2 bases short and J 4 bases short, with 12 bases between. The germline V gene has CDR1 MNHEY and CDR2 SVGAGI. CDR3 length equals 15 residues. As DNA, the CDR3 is TGTGCCAGCAGTTACGGGCTACCGGGGGGAAACACCATATATTTT. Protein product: CASSYGLPGGNTIYF.

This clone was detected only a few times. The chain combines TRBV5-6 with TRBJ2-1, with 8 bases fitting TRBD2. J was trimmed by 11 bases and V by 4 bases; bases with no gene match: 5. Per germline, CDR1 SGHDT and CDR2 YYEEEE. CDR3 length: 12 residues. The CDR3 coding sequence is TGTGCCAGCAGCGGGACTAGTATACAGCAGTTCTTC. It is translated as CASSGTSIQQFF. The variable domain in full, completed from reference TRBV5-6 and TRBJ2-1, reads DAGVTQSPTHLIKTRGQQVTLRCSPKSGHDTVSWYQQALGQGPQFIFQYYEEEERQRGNFPDRFSGHQFPNYSSELNVNALLLGDSALYLCASSGTSIQQFFGPGTRLTVL.

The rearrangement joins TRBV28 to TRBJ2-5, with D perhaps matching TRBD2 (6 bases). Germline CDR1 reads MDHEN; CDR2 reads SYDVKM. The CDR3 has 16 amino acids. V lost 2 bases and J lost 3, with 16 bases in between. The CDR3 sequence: CASSLPSGGIKETQYF. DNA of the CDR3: TGTGCCAGCAGTTTACCTAGTGGCGGGATCAAAGAGACCCAGTACTTC.